The 32 T cell receptor beta chains reported below all come from one sample, sequenced in a study. Amplification of TRBV12-4/TRBJ1-2 clonotypes used adaptor-ligated barcode primers. From the multiplex PCR reads, TCRdb called clonotypes with MiXCR, one entry per CDR3 protein. This sample has around 950 distinct CDR3 sequences, with 6% found just once. The sequencing sample was made of naive CD4+ T cells sorted from blood. Subset denoted: naive CD4+ T cells, CD4+CD45RA+CD25-. Receptors were obtained from a female donor with breast cancer.

V is TRBV12-3 or TRBV12-4 and J is TRBJ1-2, with 7 bases lining up with TRBD1. Unmatched junction bases numbered 10, after V lost 3 bases and J lost 6 bases. The CDR3 extends over 15 amino acids. CDR3: CASSFRRQGMDGYTF. The CDR3 nucleotides read TGTGCCAGCAGTTTTAGGAGACAGGGTATGGATGGCTACACCTTC.

This clonotype is large. The chain has TRBV12-3 or TRBV12-4 and TRBJ1-2; the D gene is possibly TRBD1 (6 bases). V was cut by 4 bases and J by 0 bases, with 9 bases left in between. This CDR3 is built from 14 residues. The CDR3 bases are TGTGCCAGCAGTTCAGGGACAACTAACTATGGCTACACCTTC. Protein product: CASSSGTTNYGYTF.

This clonotype is deemed large. The chain recombines TRBV12-3 or TRBV12-4 with TRBJ1-2; D call uncertain. This CDR3 has 12 amino acids. Trimming removed 3 bases at V and 8 bases at J, with 10 bases between. CDR3 sequence (DNA): TGTGCCAGCAGTTTCGGCATGATCGGCTACACCTTC. This codes for CASSFGMIGYTF.

By its share, this clonotype is large. V is TRBV12-3 or TRBV12-4 and J is TRBJ1-2; a possible D gene is TRBD1 (5 bases). V shed 7 bases and J shed 4 bases, with 13 bases lying between them. The CDR3 sequence is 13 residues long. This CDR3 is CASTTQGVYGYTF. The CDR3 nucleotides read TGTGCCAGCACCACCCAAGGGGTCTATGGCTACACCTTC.

This clonotype qualifies as medium-sized. The V call is TRBV12-3 or TRBV12-4, the J call TRBJ1-2, with D uncertain. This CDR3 has 13 residues. V lost 0 bases to trimming and J lost 4 bases, with 6 bases between them. This CDR3 reads CASSLAGSYGYTF. CDR3 DNA sequence: TGTGCCAGCAGTTTAGCGGGGTCCTATGGCTACACCTTC.

The V call is TRBV12-3 or TRBV12-4, the J call TRBJ1-2, with unresolved D. The CDR3 has 13 amino acids. The ends were cut back, 4 bases at V and 0 bases at J, with 6 bases in the middle. CDR3 region: CASSWGANYGYTF. The CDR3 DNA follows: TGTGCCAGCAGTTGGGGAGCTAACTATGGCTACACCTTC.

This clonotype is medium-sized (0.01 to 0.1%) in the sample. The chain combines TRBV12-5 with TRBJ1-2; a weak D match, TRBD1 (5 bases). CDR1 LGHNT and CDR2 FRNRAP come from the germline V gene. V lost 4 bases and J 2 bases, leaving 8 bases between the germline ends. This CDR3 comprises 13 residues. The CDR3 loop reads CASGWDGNYGYTF. DNA of the CDR3: TGTGCTAGTGGTTGGGACGGAAACTATGGCTACACCTTC.

Within the sample, this clonotype is large. CDR3 DNA: TGTGCCAGCAGTTTAGTGGGGCACGCTGGCTACACCTTC. This translates into CASSLVGHAGYTF. This sequence joins TRBV12-3 or TRBV12-4 and TRBJ1-2, with D maybe TRBD1 (5 bases). This CDR3 is built from 13 residues. Trimming removed 1 base from V and 7 bases from J, with 10 bases in between.

In its sample, this clonotype is large. V gene TRBV12-3 or TRBV12-4 combines with J gene TRBJ1-2; D unclear. This CDR3 region has 13 residues. Between the trimmed V and J ends, which lost 6 bases and 7 bases, there was a span of 15 bases. The CDR3 protein is CASSPREVRGYTF. Written as DNA, the CDR3 is TGTGCCAGCAGCCCTAGGGAGGTGCGTGGCTACACCTTC.

By share, this clonotype ranks as medium-sized. The chain links TRBV12-3 or TRBV12-4 to TRBJ1-2; 8 positions agree with TRBD1. Trimming cost V 5 bases and J 2 bases; bases outside gene matches: 1. The CDR3 consists of 13 residues. The CDR3 nucleotides read TGTGCCAGCAGTCGACAGGGGAACTATGGCTACACCTTC. Translated, it gives CASSRQGNYGYTF.

This clonotype ranks as large. The rearrangement uses TRBV12-3 or TRBV12-4 and TRBJ1-2; D gene uncertain. The V end was cut by 4 bases, the J end by 4 bases, with 13 bases between. The CDR3 is made up of 14 amino acids. The CDR3 protein is CASSYSGLTYGYTF. The DNA for the CDR3 is TGTGCCAGCAGTTACAGCGGACTAACCTATGGCTACACCTTC.

In its sample, this clonotype is large. The DNA for the CDR3 is TGTGCCAGCAGTTTAGTCGGGGCGAGAGACTATGGCTACACCTTC. Amino acid sequence: CASSLVGARDYGYTF. The rearrangement joins TRBV12-3 or TRBV12-4 to TRBJ1-2, with D maybe TRBD1 (5 bases). There are 15 residues in the CDR3. Trimming stripped 1 base from V and 3 bases from J, with 12 bases between.

This clonotype is judged large (0.1 to 1%). The DNA of the CDR3 is TGTGCCAGTACCCCGACAGGGCGCAACTATGGCTACACCTTC. It yields the protein CASTPTGRNYGYTF. The chain combines TRBV12-3 or TRBV12-4 with TRBJ1-2; 7 bases match TRBD1. V shed 9 bases, J shed 2 bases, and the junction held 9 bases outside the gene matches. The CDR3 consists of 14 residues.

This clonotype qualifies as large. The chain carries TRBV12-3 or TRBV12-4 and TRBJ1-2; D unclear. The V gene lost 6 bases and the J gene lost 3 bases, with 11 bases spanning the gap. This CDR3 comprises 13 residues. The CDR3 here is CASRRDKDYGYTF. The DNA of the CDR3 is TGTGCCAGCAGGCGTGACAAGGACTATGGCTACACCTTC.

Judged by abundance, this clonotype is medium-sized. V is TRBV12-3 or TRBV12-4 and J is TRBJ1-2; D remains ambiguous. Trimming stripped 0 bases from V and 2 bases from J, with 16 bases between. This CDR3 is 17 amino acids long. DNA of the CDR3: TGTGCCAGCAGTTTAGCGCTAGGTGGAAATGCAAACTATGGCTACACCTTC. Residues: CASSLALGGNANYGYTF.

In this sample, this clonotype is large. The chain's CDR3 is CASRAGHGTPKDTF. The CDR3 bases are TGTGCCAGCAGAGCAGGCCACGGGACACCCAAAGACACCTTC. The J gene is TRBJ1-2, the V gene TRBV12-3 or TRBV12-4; D might be TRBD1 (6 bases). V lost 6 bases to trimming and J lost 12 bases, with 23 bases between them. This CDR3 has 14 residues.

By share, this clonotype counts as medium-sized. V is TRBV12-3 or TRBV12-4 and J is TRBJ1-2, with D possibly TRBD1 on 5 matching bases. With 6 bases removed from V and 7 bases from J, the gap between germline ends came to 21 bases. CDR3 length: 15 residues. The CDR3 loop is CASSLIQGSVSGYTF. CDR3 DNA sequence: TGTGCCAGCAGCCTTATCCAGGGATCAGTCTCTGGCTACACCTTC.

This clonotype qualifies as large (0.1 to 1%). The chain combines TRBV12-3 or TRBV12-4 with TRBJ1-2; D is unresolved. This CDR3 contains 15 residues. Trimming took 7 bases from V and 7 from J, leaving 22 bases between them. CDR3 amino acids: CASTTVQLAPSGYTF. CDR3 sequence (DNA): TGTGCCAGCACCACAGTGCAGTTGGCGCCCTCTGGCTACACCTTC.

This clonotype is deemed large. V and J are TRBV12-3 or TRBV12-4 and TRBJ1-2; D not certain. The CDR3 consists of 16 residues. Trimming took off 2 bases at V and 5 bases at J, with 18 bases between the two ends. This CDR3 reads CASSLQSGTTLYGYTF. CDR3 DNA sequence: TGTGCCAGCAGTTTACAGTCTGGCACCACGCTATATGGCTACACCTTC.

This clonotype was recorded many times. The chain is built from TRBV12-3 or TRBV12-4 and TRBJ1-2; 7 positions match TRBD1. This CDR3 contains 14 residues. V gave up 7 bases and J gave up 2 bases; unmatched junction bases: 7. CDR3 in DNA: TGTGCCAGCACCTGGGGACAGACAAACTATGGCTACACCTTC. This gives the protein CASTWGQTNYGYTF.

This clonotype is large within its sample. The chain recombines TRBV12-3 or TRBV12-4 with TRBJ1-2; D gene unclear. This CDR3 has 13 residues. V lost 5 bases and J lost 6, with 13 bases in between. This CDR3 is CASSRGSGDGYTF. Here the CDR3 DNA reads TGTGCCAGCAGTCGCGGGTCCGGGGATGGCTACACCTTC.

This clonotype is medium-sized in the sample. The chain links TRBV12-3 or TRBV12-4 to TRBJ1-2, with D possibly matching TRBD1 (5 bases). V was clipped by 3 bases and J by 0 bases, with 11 bases between them. The CDR3 contains 15 residues. The CDR3 spells CASSLRGDTNYGYTF. CDR3 DNA: TGTGCCAGCAGTTTGAGAGGGGATACTAACTATGGCTACACCTTC.

In its sample, this clonotype is large. The genes are TRBV12-3 or TRBV12-4 and TRBJ1-2; D unresolved. The V end lost 5 bases, the J end lost 8 bases, and 15 bases lay between the germline ends. The CDR3 extends over 13 amino acids. The CDR3 reads CASSSLGLLGYTF. CDR3 DNA sequence: TGTGCCAGCAGTAGCCTTGGACTATTGGGCTACACCTTC.

This clonotype is termed large. This chain links TRBV12-3 or TRBV12-4 with TRBJ1-2; D gene unclear. V lost 6 bases and J lost 3, with 17 bases in between. The CDR3 totals 15 residues. The CDR3 loop is CASRESGRRDYGYTF. The CDR3 DNA reads as TGTGCCAGCAGAGAGAGCGGGCGGAGAGACTATGGCTACACCTTC.

Relative to its sample, this clonotype is medium-sized. The V and J genes are TRBV12-3 or TRBV12-4 and TRBJ1-2; TRBD1 aligns across 7 bases. The CDR3 consists of 13 residues. Trimming took 7 bases from V and 4 from J; bases not matched to a gene: 6. The DNA of the CDR3 is TGTGCCAGCACCAAACAGGGGACCTATGGCTACACCTTC. Translating gives CASTKQGTYGYTF.

By its share, this clonotype is medium-sized. V usage is TRBV12-3 or TRBV12-4 and J usage is TRBJ1-2, with TRBD1 as a possible D gene (6 bases). This CDR3 is built from 16 residues. V was clipped by 6 bases and J by 4 bases, with 21 bases between them. The CDR3 DNA is TGTGCCAGCAGCTCCGGAGAGACAGGACAGTTCTATGGCTACACCTTC. Its protein product is CASSSGETGQFYGYTF.

By share, this clonotype ranks as medium-sized. The rearrangement links TRBV12-3 or TRBV12-4 to TRBJ1-2, with TRBD1 matching over 9 bases. The CDR3 sequence is 13 residues long. Trimming at V came to 5 bases and at J to 4 bases, leaving 2 bases not matched to a gene. In DNA form, the CDR3 reads TGTGCCAGCAGTCGGGGACAGGGCTATGGCTACACCTTC. Protein sequence: CASSRGQGYGYTF.

This clonotype is deemed medium-sized. The chain employs TRBV12-3 or TRBV12-4 and TRBJ1-2; D call uncertain. Deletions cut 2 bases from V and 0 bases from J, with 7 bases between. The CDR3 extends over 14 amino acids. The CDR3 sequence is CASSLRAANYGYTF. The CDR3 region has the DNA TGTGCCAGCAGTTTAAGGGCAGCTAACTATGGCTACACCTTC.

This clonotype was seen a handful of times. The rearrangement links TRBV12-3 or TRBV12-4 to TRBJ1-2, with D uncertain. CDR3 length equals 13 residues. V lost 2 bases and J 8 bases, leaving 12 bases between the germline ends. The CDR3 DNA follows: TGTGCCAGCAGTTTACCTCGAGGTAGCGGCTACACCTTC. Translation gives CASSLPRGSGYTF.

By share of the sample, this clonotype is medium-sized. The chain uses TRBV12-3 or TRBV12-4 and TRBJ1-2; D is possibly TRBD1 (5 bases). V was cut by 7 bases and J by 0 bases, with 15 bases left in between. The CDR3 consists of 15 residues. Here the CDR3 reads CASTHTTVPNYGYTF. The CDR3 DNA reads as TGTGCCAGCACCCACACGACAGTTCCTAACTATGGCTACACCTTC.

This clonotype qualifies as medium-sized (0.01 to 0.1%). V gene TRBV12-3 or TRBV12-4 combines with J gene TRBJ1-2; TRBD1 is a possible D gene (6 bases). Trimming took 11 bases from V and 2 from J, leaving 15 bases between them. The CDR3 runs 13 residues. The DNA of the CDR3 is TGTGCCCTTCAGGGGTCGGGGAACTATGGCTACACCTTC. It codes for CALQGSGNYGYTF.

By proportion, this clonotype is medium-sized. The chain combines TRBV12-3 or TRBV12-4 with TRBJ1-2, with D possibly TRBD1 on 5 matching bases. The CDR3 extends over 15 amino acids. Trimming removed 5 bases from V and 2 bases from J, with 15 bases in between. CDR3 sequence reads: CASSQNPGLNYGYTF. In nucleotides, the CDR3 is TGTGCCAGCAGTCAAAACCCGGGACTGAACTATGGCTACACCTTC.